This note documents a single TCR beta chain sequence. Its matching antigen is unknown. Both TRBC1 and TRBC2 were covered by a beta constant-region primer of two equimolar oligonucleotides. Four rounds of PCR amplified the ligated cDNA using nested alpha and beta constant-region primers plus SP2. The cDNA 3' end received a ligated single-stranded oligonucleotide carrying the SP2 primer and a 12-nucleotide UMI. TCRdb passed the UMI-ligation and nested PCR reads through MiXCR, listing each CDR3 protein once. The table records 100,000 to 150,000 distinct CDR3 sequences, 36% of them present only once. The data were obtained in a study of naive and memory T cell subsets. Study-wide results and limits: Between naive and memory subsets, TCR abundance power law exponents differed. In naive cells, over 85% of TCR sequences were seen only once. Expression changes during T cell differentiation may affect RNA-based TCR counts.

V lost 4 bases and J lost 5, with 14 bases in between. The CDR3 length is 13 residues. In germline, CDR1 is DFQATT, CDR2 SNEGSKA (reference sequence). The specimen sequenced was central memory CD4+ T cells from blood. This rearrangement joins TRBV20-1 to TRBJ2-5; no clear D gene. The source is a human donor in good health. The CDR3 nucleotides are TGCAGTGCTACCCTCCGCTCCGGGGAGACCCAGTACTTC. It translates to CSATLRSGETQYF.